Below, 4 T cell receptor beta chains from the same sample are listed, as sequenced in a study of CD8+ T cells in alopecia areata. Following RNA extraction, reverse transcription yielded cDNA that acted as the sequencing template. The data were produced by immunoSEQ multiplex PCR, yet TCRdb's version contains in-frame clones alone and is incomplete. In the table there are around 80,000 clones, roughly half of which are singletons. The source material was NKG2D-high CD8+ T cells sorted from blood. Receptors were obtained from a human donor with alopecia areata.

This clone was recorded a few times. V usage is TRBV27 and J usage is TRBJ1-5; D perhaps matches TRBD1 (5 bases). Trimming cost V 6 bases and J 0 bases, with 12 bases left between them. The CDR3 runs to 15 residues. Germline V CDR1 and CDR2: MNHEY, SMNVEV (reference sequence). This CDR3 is CASRVGGNSNQPQHF. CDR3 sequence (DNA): TGTGCCAGCAGGGTCGGGGGGAATAGCAATCAGCCCCAGCATTTT.

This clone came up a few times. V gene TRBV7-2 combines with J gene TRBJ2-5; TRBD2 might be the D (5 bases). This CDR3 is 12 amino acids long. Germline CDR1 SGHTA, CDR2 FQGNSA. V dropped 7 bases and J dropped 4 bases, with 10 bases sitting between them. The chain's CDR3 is CASTSRGETQYF. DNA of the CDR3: TGTGCCAGCACCTCCCGGGGAGAGACCCAGTACTTC. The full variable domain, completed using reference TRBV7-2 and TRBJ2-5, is GAGVSQSPSNKVTEKGKDVELRCDPISGHTALYWYRQSLGQGLEFLIYFQGNSAPDKSGLPSDRFSAERTGGSVSTLTIQRTQQEDSAVYLCASTSRGETQYFGPGTRLLVL.

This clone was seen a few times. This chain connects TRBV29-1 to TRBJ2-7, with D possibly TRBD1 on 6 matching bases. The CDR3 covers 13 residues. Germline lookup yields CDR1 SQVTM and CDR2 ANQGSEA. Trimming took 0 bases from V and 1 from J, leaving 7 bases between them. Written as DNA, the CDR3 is TGCAGCGTTGAAGACAGGGGATCCTACGAGCAGTACTTC. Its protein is CSVEDRGSYEQYF.

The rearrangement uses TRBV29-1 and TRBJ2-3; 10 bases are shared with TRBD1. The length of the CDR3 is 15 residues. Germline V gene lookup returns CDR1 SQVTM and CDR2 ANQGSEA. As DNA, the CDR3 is TGCAACGTCGCCCCCGGGACAGGGGTCTTGGATACGCAGTATTTT. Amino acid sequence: CNVAPGTGVLDTQYF.